A single sample is the source of the 2 T cell receptor beta chains below, sequenced in a study of blood T cells in healthy people across ages. Primed by a sample-barcoded 5' primer and a J-beta primer mix, a second PCR proceeded for about 7 to 12 cycles. MiXCR, applied by TCRdb to the 5' RACE reads, yields one record per CDR3 protein. This table has about 640,000 distinct CDR3 sequences, approximately 30% appearing once. Sequencing was done on a sample of blood. All receptors derive from an elderly woman in good health.

V and J are TRBV5-6 and TRBJ1-2, with TRBD1 matching over 7 bases. CDR3 length: 16 residues. The junction had 5 bases not matched to a gene; V was cut back by 0 bases and J by 0 bases. Germline CDR1 reads SGHDT; CDR2 reads YYEEEE. The CDR3 loop reads CASSLEGGLANYGYTF. DNA for the CDR3: TGTGCCAGCAGCTTGGAAGGGGGCCTAGCTAACTATGGCTACACCTTC. Full variable domain (outside the CDR3, taken from reference TRBV5-6 and TRBJ1-2): DAGVTQSPTHLIKTRGQQVTLRCSPKSGHDTVSWYQQALGQGPQFIFQYYEEEERQRGNFPDRFSGHQFPNYSSELNVNALLLGDSALYLCASSLEGGLANYGYTFGSGTRLTVV.

This clonotype was seen a few times. The chain employs TRBV15 and TRBJ1-6; D is unresolved. The CDR3 is 17 amino acids. Per the germline V gene, CDR1 is LNHNV and CDR2 is YYDKDF (reference sequence). The germline V and J ends were trimmed by 0 bases and 8 bases, with 17 bases remaining between them. The CDR3, as DNA: TGTGCCACCAGCAGAGATGCGAGGCCCCAGGTGGATTCACCCCTCCACTTT. Protein sequence: CATSRDARPQVDSPLHF.